The clone carrying this T cell receptor beta chain was counted a single time. As handled by the study authors: Scientists estimated how many nucleated cells there were by amplifying reference gene primers. The protocol was immunoSEQ multiplex PCR, while the TCRdb copy is restricted to in-frame clones and leaves out a portion. V and J calls and clone size are copied from that table; D and trimming were computed from the DNA. The sample lists under 200,000 clones; approximately 80% were seen once. This sample is part of a study of blood T cell repertoires in COVID-19. Overall study context: Researchers got acute and convalescent COVID-19 samples from the United States, Italy and Spain. Sample material is recorded as cDNA or gDNA derived from T cells, B-cell-depleted T cells, or PBMCs.

The TCR originated in a woman aged 80 or over with active or convalescent COVID-19. Sequencing used peripheral blood.

CDR3 nucleotide sequence: TGTGCCAGCAGCAAAGTTCTTCTTAGCAATCAGCCCCAGCATTTT. Translated, it gives CASSKVLLSNQPQHF. The gene calls are TRBV21-1 and TRBJ1-5. TRBV21-1 counts as a pseudogene. CDR3 length equals 15 residues.